This T cell receptor beta chain was profiled in a study of spatial heterogeneity in lung cancer. Turning to the study itself: Detected beta-chain sequences consistently exceeded alpha-chain sequences.

TCRdb analysed the 5' RACE reads with MiXCR anew, one entry per CDR3 protein. The top ten hold 46% of the sample, which has roughly 4,200 distinct CDR3 sequences, about 9.8% seen once. Noted time point: sample taken at primary tumor resection. Whole RNA, which was extracted from tumor, nontumor lung tissue or frozen PBMC, was sequenced without any cell sorting. The length of the CDR3 is 16 residues. Germline assignment: CDR1 SGHAT and CDR2 FQNNGV. With V trimmed by 4 bases and J by 7 bases, 11 bases remained unmatched. This TCR came from a male donor with early-stage non-small cell lung cancer. V usage is TRBV11-2 and J usage is TRBJ2-2, with 8 positions matching TRBD2. The source was PBMCs, collected at surgery. The CDR3 spells CASSSLRGGPSGELFF. The CDR3 DNA is TGTGCCAGCAGCTCCCTCCGGGGGGGGCCTAGCGGGGAGCTGTTTTTT. The whole variable domain, remainder taken from reference TRBV11-2 and TRBJ2-2, is EAGVAQSPRYKIIEKRQSVAFWCNPISGHATLYWYQQILGQGPKLLIQFQNNGVVDDSQLPKDRFSAERLKGVDSTLKIQPAKLEDSAVYLCASSSLRGGPSGELFFGEGSRLTVL.